The 17 T cell receptor beta chains given below trace back to one sample, sequenced in a study of CD8 T cells in Susac syndrome. The RNA, about 0.5 to 1 ug, was put through reverse transcription using random hexamers. MiXCR, run by TCRdb on the immunoSEQ multiplex PCR reads, gives a single entry per CDR3 protein. In the table there are roughly 400,000 distinct CDR3 sequences, 85% to 90% of which are singletons. Material for sequencing was CD8+ T cells from PBMCs. Every receptor here comes from a human donor with multiple sclerosis.

The J gene is TRBJ2-1, the V gene TRBV10-1; no clear D. The CDR3 consists of 14 residues. Looked up from germline, CDR1 is WNHNN and CDR2 is SYGVQD (reference sequence). The V end lost 0 bases, the J end lost 6 bases, and 9 bases lay between the germline ends. The chain's CDR3 is CASSESKERNEQFF. Here the CDR3 DNA reads TGCGCCAGCAGTGAGTCGAAAGAACGCAATGAGCAGTTCTTC.

CDR3 protein: CASSYPGPGAFF. CDR3 nucleotide sequence: TGTGCCAGCAGTTACCCAGGGCCTGGGGCTTTCTTT. This chain links TRBV6-2 or TRBV6-3 with TRBJ1-1, with D maybe TRBD1 (5 bases). Trimming left V 2 bases short and J 11 bases short, with 12 bases between. The CDR3 extends over 12 amino acids. Germline V CDR1 and CDR2: MNHEY, SVGEGT.

The chain has TRBV4-1 and TRBJ1-2, with 7 bases that match TRBD1. Germline loops: CDR1 MGHRA, CDR2 YSYEKL. After removal of 0 bases from V and 6 bases from J, the junction contained 13 bases not matched to a gene. The CDR3 runs to 17 residues. The CDR3 DNA reads TGCGCCAGCAGCCAAGATGAGCGTTTCGGACAGGTGGATGGCTACACCTTC. Encoded protein: CASSQDERFGQVDGYTF.

The rearrangement links TRBV7-2 to TRBJ1-1; D remains unclear. Germline V gene data show CDR1 as SGHTA and CDR2 as FQGNSA. The V and J ends lost 2 bases and 0 bases respectively, with 10 bases between them. The CDR3 is 15 residues long. The CDR3 DNA is TGTGCCAGCAGCTTACTACACAATCTGAACACTGAAGCTTTCTTT. Amino acid sequence: CASSLLHNLNTEAFF.

The chain joins TRBV12-5 to TRBJ2-7, with D possibly TRBD1 on 6 matching bases. V lost 1 base and J 5 bases, leaving 12 bases between the germline ends. Looked up from germline, CDR1 is LGHNT and CDR2 is FRNRAP. CDR3 length equals 14 residues. CDR3 DNA: TGTGCTAGTGGTTTGGGGGACACCCCCGACGAGCAGTACTTC. This gives the protein CASGLGDTPDEQYF.

The rearrangement uses TRBV5-1 and TRBJ1-1; 8 nucleotides line up with TRBD1. Germline V gene lookup returns CDR1 SGHRS and CDR2 YFSETQ. The V gene end was trimmed by 0 bases and the J gene end by 11 bases; junction bases not matched to a gene: 12. This CDR3 contains 15 residues. This CDR3 reads CASSLEGQGILGAFF. CDR3 DNA: TGCGCCAGCAGCTTGGAAGGACAGGGCATCCTCGGCGCTTTCTTT.

This chain uses TRBV30 with TRBJ2-7; D is uncertain. The V end was cut by 3 bases, the J end by 3 bases, with 12 bases between. From germline, CDR1 is GTSNPN and CDR2 SVGIG (reference sequence). There are 13 residues in the CDR3. DNA for the CDR3: TGTGCCTGGAGCGCCGACACTTACTACGAGCAGTACTTC. Translated: CAWSADTYYEQYF.

The rearrangement links TRBV2 to TRBJ2-7; 7 nucleotides agree with TRBD1. The ends lost 8 bases at V and 4 bases at J; junction bases unmatched: 8. The CDR3 has 13 amino acids. Germline CDR1 reads SNHLY; CDR2 reads FYNNEI. The CDR3 nucleotides are TGTGCCAGCGTCCTGGGACAGTTATACGAGCAGTACTTC. This sequence encodes CASVLGQLYEQYF.

This chain joins TRBV11-2 and TRBJ2-5; D is tentatively TRBD1 or TRBD2 (6 bases each). The CDR3 covers 17 residues. Germline V gene lookup returns CDR1 SGHAT and CDR2 FQNNGV. Between the trimmed V and J ends, which lost 4 bases and 5 bases, there was a span of 23 bases. CDR3 in DNA: TGTGCCAGCAGCTCCGACCCGGCGGCCGGGGGCGTCGAGACCCAGTACTTC. Amino acids: CASSSDPAAGGVETQYF.

The rearrangement links TRBV28 to TRBJ2-2, with 9 bases that match TRBD1. The CDR3 covers 17 residues. Trimming at V came to 3 bases and at J to 3 bases, leaving 8 bases not matched to a gene. From germline, CDR1 is MDHEN and CDR2 SYDVKM. CDR3 protein: CASSFGTGSWDTGELFF. The CDR3 DNA reads TGTGCCAGCAGTTTCGGGACAGGGTCTTGGGACACCGGGGAGCTGTTTTTT.

The chain joins TRBV6-5 to TRBJ2-1; TRBD2 agrees at 10 bases. Germline V gives CDR1 MNHEY, CDR2 SVGAGI. The J segment lost 7 bases and the V segment lost 0 bases, leaving 9 bases of the junction unmatched. This CDR3 is 17 amino acids long. The CDR3 loop reads CASSYSKPVLAGNEQFF. The CDR3 coding sequence is TGTGCCAGCAGTTACTCGAAACCTGTACTAGCGGGGAATGAGCAGTTCTTC.

The chain recombines TRBV30 with TRBJ2-1; no reliable D call. CDR1 and CDR2 (germline): GTSNPN, SVGIG (reference sequence). V was cut by 5 bases and J by 6 bases, with 8 bases left in between. The CDR3 length is 11 residues. In DNA, the CDR3 is TGTGCCTGGGAATCCGGCAATGAGCAGTTCTTC. Its protein is CAWESGNEQFF.

The rearrangement uses TRBV5-1 and TRBJ1-1, with D maybe TRBD1 (6 bases). Trimming shortened V by 1 base and J by 3 bases, and 16 bases separated the two germline ends. The CDR3 has 16 residues. Germline V gene lookup returns CDR1 SGHRS and CDR2 YFSETQ. The CDR3 coding sequence is TGCGCCAGCAGCTTGTGGCAGGGGACCACGGACACTGAAGCTTTCTTT. Residues: CASSLWQGTTDTEAFF.

This clonotype showed up just once. The V call is TRBV5-1, the J call TRBJ2-7, with unresolved D. The CDR3 runs to 16 residues. Germline V gene lookup returns CDR1 SGHRS and CDR2 YFSETQ. Deletions cut 0 bases from V and 3 bases from J, with 16 bases between. CDR3 DNA: TGCGCCAGCAGCTTGGGAGAGGACGGGCCCGGCTACGAGCAGTACTTC. Residues: CASSLGEDGPGYEQYF.

The chain is built from TRBV3-1 and TRBJ2-7; D is perhaps TRBD1 (6 bases). The CDR3 spans 17 residues. The V end lost 0 bases, the J end lost 0 bases, and 15 bases lay between the germline ends. Germline V lookup: CDR1 LGHDT, CDR2 YNNKEL (reference sequence). The CDR3 DNA reads as TGTGCCAGCAGCCAAGATAGTTACCGGGACACCTCCTACGAGCAGTACTTC. It translates to CASSQDSYRDTSYEQYF.

In DNA, the CDR3 is TGCGCCAGCAGCTTGGGACTGGACGGTGCCCCCTATGGCTACACCTTC. Protein sequence: CASSLGLDGAPYGYTF. This rearrangement joins TRBV5-1 to TRBJ1-2, with D hard to call. Germline lookup yields CDR1 SGHRS and CDR2 YFSETQ. The CDR3 runs 16 residues. The V end lost 0 bases, the J end lost 4 bases, and 16 bases lay between the germline ends. The complete variable domain, with remaining parts taken from reference TRBV5-1 and TRBJ1-2, reads KAGVTQTPRYLIKTRGQQVTLSCSPISGHRSVSWYQQTPGQGLQFLFEYFSETQRNKGNFPGRFSGRQFSNSRSEMNVSTLELGDSALYLCASSLGLDGAPYGYTFGSGTRLTVV.

This clonotype occurred a few times. The chain combines TRBV27 with TRBJ2-3; the match to TRBD2 covers 7 bases. V shed 4 bases, J shed 2 bases, and the junction held 6 bases outside the gene matches. The CDR3 length is 15 residues. The germline V gene has CDR1 MNHEY and CDR2 SMNVEV (reference sequence). The CDR3 loop reads CASSSGTTSTDTQYF. CDR3 nucleotides: TGTGCCAGCAGTTCCGGGACTACTTCCACAGATACGCAGTATTTT.